This T cell receptor (beta chain) is from a study of beta chain features in type 1 diabetes. At the level of the study: In age, gender and cell yields, patients were similar to healthy donors.

General observations from the study: All four CD4+ subsets of Type 1 diabetes patients contained TCRB CDR3s that were moderately but significantly shorter. For patients, the naive, central memory and Treg TCRB repertoires appeared more alike than for healthy donors. Cells with high TCR expression could be over-represented by cDNA sequencing.

Via CD45RO/CCR7/CD25/CD127/CD95/CD27, cells of the CD4+ naive, central memory, regulatory and stem cell-like memory subsets were sorted. This clone has more than one count but fewer than ten. Its antigen is still unknown. Expressed TCRB transcripts got sequenced, as all isolated RNA was reverse transcribed. This table comes from immunoSEQ multiplex PCR, and its TCRdb copy is limited to in-frame clones, with some not included. Among tens of thousands of clones listed, around half were seen once. The CDR3 is 16 amino acids. CDR1 SNHLY and CDR2 FYNNEI come from the germline V gene. The V end lost 3 bases, the J end lost 6 bases, and 20 bases lay between the germline ends.

Sequenced input: Tregs from blood. This chain joins TRBV2 and TRBJ1-2, with D unresolved. The sequence came from a woman in her forties with type 1 diabetes. This CDR3 reads CASSDILGRVVDGYTF. CDR3 DNA: TGTGCCAGCAGTGATATCCTTGGGAGGGTGGTTGATGGCTACACCTTC.